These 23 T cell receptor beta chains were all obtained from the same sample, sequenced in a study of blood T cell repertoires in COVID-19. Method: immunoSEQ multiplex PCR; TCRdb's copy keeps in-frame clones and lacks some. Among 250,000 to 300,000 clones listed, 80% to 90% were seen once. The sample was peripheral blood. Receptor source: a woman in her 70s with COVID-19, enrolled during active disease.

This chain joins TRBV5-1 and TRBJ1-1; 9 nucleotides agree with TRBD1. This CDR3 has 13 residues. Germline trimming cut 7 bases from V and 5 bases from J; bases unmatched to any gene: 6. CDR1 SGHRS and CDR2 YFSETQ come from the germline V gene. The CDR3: CASAQGAGTEAFF. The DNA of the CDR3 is TGCGCCAGCGCACAGGGGGCCGGAACTGAAGCTTTCTTT.

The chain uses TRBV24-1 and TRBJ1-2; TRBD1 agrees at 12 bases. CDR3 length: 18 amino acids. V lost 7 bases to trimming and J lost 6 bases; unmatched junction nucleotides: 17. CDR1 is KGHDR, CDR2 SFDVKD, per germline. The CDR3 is CATSKIRDRGLRYNGYTF. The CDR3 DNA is TGTGCCACCAGCAAAATCCGGGACAGGGGGCTCCGGTACAATGGCTACACCTTC.

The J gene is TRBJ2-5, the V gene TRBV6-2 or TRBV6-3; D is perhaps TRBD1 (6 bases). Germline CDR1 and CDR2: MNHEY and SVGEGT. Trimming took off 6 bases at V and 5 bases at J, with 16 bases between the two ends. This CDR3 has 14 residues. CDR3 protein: CASSPLAGAETQYF. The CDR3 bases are TGTGCCAGCAGCCCCCTAGCAGGGGCTGAGACCCAGTACTTC.

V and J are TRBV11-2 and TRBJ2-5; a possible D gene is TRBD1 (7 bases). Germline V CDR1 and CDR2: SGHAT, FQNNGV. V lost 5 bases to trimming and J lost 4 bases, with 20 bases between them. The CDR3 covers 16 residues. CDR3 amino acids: CASSPSGGGAGETQYF. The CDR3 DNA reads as TGTGCCAGCAGCCCCTCCGGAGGGGGCGCGGGAGAGACCCAGTACTTC.

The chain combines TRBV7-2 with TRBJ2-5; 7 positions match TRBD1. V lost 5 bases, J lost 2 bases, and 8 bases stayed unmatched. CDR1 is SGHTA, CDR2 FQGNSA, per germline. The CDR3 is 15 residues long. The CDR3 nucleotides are TGTGCCAGCAGCCCAACCACAGGGGATCAAGAGACCCAGTACTTC. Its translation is CASSPTTGDQETQYF.

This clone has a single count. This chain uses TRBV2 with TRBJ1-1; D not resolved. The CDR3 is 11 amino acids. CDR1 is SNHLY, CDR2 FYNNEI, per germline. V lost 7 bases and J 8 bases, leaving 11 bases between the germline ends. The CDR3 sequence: CASKQLPEAFF. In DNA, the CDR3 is TGTGCCAGCAAGCAACTCCCCGAAGCTTTCTTT.

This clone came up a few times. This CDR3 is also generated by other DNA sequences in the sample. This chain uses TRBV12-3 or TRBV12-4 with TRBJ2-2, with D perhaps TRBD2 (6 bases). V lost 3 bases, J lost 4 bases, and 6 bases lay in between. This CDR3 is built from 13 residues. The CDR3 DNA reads TGTGCCAGCAGTTTCGGGGGCACCGGGGAGCTGTTTTTT. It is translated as CASSFGGTGELFF.

CDR3 sequence: CASSSNPTSGVTDTQYF. The CDR3, as DNA: TGTGCCAGCAGCTCCAACCCGACTAGCGGAGTCACAGATACGCAGTATTTT. V gene TRBV7-3 combines with J gene TRBJ2-3; 9 nucleotides match TRBD2. Germline-derived CDR1 and CDR2 are SGHTA and FQGTGA. The ends lost 4 bases at V and 2 bases at J; junction bases unmatched: 10. The CDR3 length is 17 residues. The whole variable domain, filled in from reference TRBV7-3 and TRBJ2-3, reads GAGVSQTPSNKVTEKGKYVELRCDPISGHTALYWYRQSLGQGPEFLIYFQGTGAADDSGLPNDRFFAVRPEGSVSTLKIQRTERGDSAVYLCASSSNPTSGVTDTQYFGPGTRLTVL.

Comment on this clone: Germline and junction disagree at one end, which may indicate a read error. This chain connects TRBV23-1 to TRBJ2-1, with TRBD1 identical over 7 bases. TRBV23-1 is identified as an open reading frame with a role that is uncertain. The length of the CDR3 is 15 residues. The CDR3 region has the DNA TGCGCCGGAACTTTAAGACAGGGTAGCCACAAAGAGCAGTTCTTC. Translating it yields CAGTLRQGSHKEQFF.

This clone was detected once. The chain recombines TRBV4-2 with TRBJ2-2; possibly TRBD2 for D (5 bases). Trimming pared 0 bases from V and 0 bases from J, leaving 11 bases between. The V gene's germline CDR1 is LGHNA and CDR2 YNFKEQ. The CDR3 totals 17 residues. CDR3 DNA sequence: TGTGCCAGCAGCCAAGAACGTACGGGGTCGAACACCGGGGAGCTGTTTTTT. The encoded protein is CASSQERTGSNTGELFF.

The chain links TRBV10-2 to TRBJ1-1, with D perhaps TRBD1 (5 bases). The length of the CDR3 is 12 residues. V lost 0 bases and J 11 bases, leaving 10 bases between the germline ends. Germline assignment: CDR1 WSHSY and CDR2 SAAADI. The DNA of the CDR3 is TGCGCCAGCAGTGAGTCGGGCAGGGTGGCTTTCTTT. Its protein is CASSESGRVAFF.

The CDR3 bases are TGTGCCAGCAGCCAAAGGATAGCGGGGGACAACCAAGAGACCCAGTACTTC. This sequence encodes CASSQRIAGDNQETQYF. V gene TRBV3-1 (or the pseudogene TRBV3-2) combines with J gene TRBJ2-5, with TRBD2 identical over 9 bases. Trimming cost V 2 bases and J 0 bases; bases outside gene matches: 7. The CDR3 spans 17 residues. Germline CDR1 reads LGHDT; CDR2 reads YNNKEL (reference sequence).

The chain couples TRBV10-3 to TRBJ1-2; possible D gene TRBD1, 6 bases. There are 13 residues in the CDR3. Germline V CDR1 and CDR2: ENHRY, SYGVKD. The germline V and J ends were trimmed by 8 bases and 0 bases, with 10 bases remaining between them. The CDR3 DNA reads TGTGCCATCGGCGGGGGGCCTAACTATGGCTACACCTTC. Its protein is CAIGGGPNYGYTF.

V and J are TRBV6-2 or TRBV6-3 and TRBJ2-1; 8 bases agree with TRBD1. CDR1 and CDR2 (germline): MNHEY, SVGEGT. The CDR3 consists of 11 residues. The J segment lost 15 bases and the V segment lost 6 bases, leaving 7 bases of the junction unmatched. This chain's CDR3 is CASSSGGAWFF. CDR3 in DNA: TGTGCCAGCAGCTCAGGGGGCGCTTGGTTCTTC.

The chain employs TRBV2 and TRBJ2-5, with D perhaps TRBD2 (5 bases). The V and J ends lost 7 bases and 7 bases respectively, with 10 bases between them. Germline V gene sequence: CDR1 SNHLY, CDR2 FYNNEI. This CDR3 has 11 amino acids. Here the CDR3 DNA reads TGTGCCAGCACGCCCGGAGGGACCCAGTACTTC. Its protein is CASTPGGTQYF.

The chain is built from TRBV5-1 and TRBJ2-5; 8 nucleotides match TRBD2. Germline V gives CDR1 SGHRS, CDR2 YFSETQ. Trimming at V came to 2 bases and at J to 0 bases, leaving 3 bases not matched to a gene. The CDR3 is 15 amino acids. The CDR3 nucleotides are TGCGCCAGCAGCTTTCTGCGGGGGGACCAAGAGACCCAGTACTTC. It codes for CASSFLRGDQETQYF.

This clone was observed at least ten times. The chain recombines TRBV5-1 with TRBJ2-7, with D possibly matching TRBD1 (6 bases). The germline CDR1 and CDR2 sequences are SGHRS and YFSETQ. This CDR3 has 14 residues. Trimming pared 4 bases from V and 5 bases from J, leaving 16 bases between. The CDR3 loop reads CASSRLQGSHEQYF. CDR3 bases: TGCGCCAGCAGCCGGCTACAGGGTAGCCACGAGCAGTACTTC.

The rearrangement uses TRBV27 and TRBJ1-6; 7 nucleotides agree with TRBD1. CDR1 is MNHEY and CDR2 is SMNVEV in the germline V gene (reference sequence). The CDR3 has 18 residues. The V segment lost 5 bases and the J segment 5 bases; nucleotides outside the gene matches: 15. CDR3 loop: CASSRQGTADFHNSPLHF. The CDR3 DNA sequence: TGTGCCAGCAGTCGACAGGGTACAGCAGACTTCCATAATTCACCCCTCCACTTT.

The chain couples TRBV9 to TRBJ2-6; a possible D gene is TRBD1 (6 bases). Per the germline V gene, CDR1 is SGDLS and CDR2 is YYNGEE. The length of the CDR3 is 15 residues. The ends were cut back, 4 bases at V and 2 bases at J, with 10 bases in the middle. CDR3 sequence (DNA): TGTGCCAGCAGCTCACGGGACACTGGGGCCAACGTCCTGACTTTC. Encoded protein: CASSSRDTGANVLTF. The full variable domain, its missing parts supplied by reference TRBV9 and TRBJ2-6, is DSGVTQTPKHLITATGQRVTLRCSPRSGDLSVYWYQQSLDQGLQFLIQYYNGEERAKGNILERFSAQQFPDLHSELNLSSLELGDSALYFCASSSRDTGANVLTFGAGSRLTVL.

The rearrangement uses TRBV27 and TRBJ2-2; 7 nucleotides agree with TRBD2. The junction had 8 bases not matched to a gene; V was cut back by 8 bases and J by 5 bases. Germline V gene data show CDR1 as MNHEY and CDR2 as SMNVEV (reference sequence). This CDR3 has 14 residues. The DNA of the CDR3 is TGTGCCAGCGGGTGGAACGGGGGGACCGGGGAGCTGTTTTTT. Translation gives CASGWNGGTGELFF.

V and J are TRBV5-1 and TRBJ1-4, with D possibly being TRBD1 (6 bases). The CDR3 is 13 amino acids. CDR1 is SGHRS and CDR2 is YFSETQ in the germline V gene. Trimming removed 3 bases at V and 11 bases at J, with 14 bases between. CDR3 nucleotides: TGCGCCAGCAGCTGGGAACAGGGTATCAAACTGTTTTTT. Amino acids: CASSWEQGIKLFF.

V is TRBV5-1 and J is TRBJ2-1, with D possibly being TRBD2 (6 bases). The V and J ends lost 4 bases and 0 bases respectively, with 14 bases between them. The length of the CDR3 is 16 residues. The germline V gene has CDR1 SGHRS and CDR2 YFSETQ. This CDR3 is CASSNGLRDSYNEQFF. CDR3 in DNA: TGCGCCAGCAGCAACGGACTACGAGACTCCTACAATGAGCAGTTCTTC.

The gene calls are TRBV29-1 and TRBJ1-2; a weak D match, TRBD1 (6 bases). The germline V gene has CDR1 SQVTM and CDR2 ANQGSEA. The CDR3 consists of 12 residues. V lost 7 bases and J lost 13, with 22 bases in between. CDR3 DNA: TGCAGCGGGATTGGGGGAGAGGGGGTCCCCACCTTC. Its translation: CSGIGGEGVPTF.